This TCR beta chain was captured by sequencing in a study of vaccination and CD4 T cells after COVID-19 (dated by TCRdb to between 2021 and 2024). Notes on the research overall: SARS-CoV-2 positivity had been established in the convalescent patients by nasal swab PCR, and mild disease was recorded in nine of these patients and severe disease in one. Six males and four females were included in the convalescent cohort, with two Hispanic individuals, seven Caucasians, two Asians and one multiracial person represented. Participants got two doses of the Pfizer-BioNTech BNT162b2 vaccine (n=8) or two doses of the Moderna mRNA-1273 vaccine (n=2). Post-COVID blood samples were collected from convalescent patients a median of about 92 days after diagnosis, with a range of about 30 to 170 days. Post-vaccine blood samples were obtained a median of about 72 days after the second vaccine dose, with a range of about 12 to 241 days. Culture stimuli were overlapping spike peptide pools from SARS-CoV-2 and from the common cold coronaviruses HCoV-NL63, HCoV-OC43 and HCoV-229E. Control cultures used a CEFX viral epitope pool as positive control, an HIV-1 Nef peptide pool as negative control, or no peptide. The spike-specific CD4+ TCR repertoire was compared before and after mRNA vaccination in approximately 9 COVID-19 convalescent patients and a handful of infection-naive healthy vaccine recipients.

As to this clonotype: There is no known antigen for this receptor. No base-level quality is on record; no much larger clone is a single base apart.

Library generation was performed with PCR. DNA from cultured CD4+ T cells underwent TCR sequencing with the Oncomine TCR Beta short-read assay at the Johns Hopkins FTIC core. The QIAamp micro DNA kit was used to extract genomic DNA from the cultured CD4+ T cells. The Oncomine TCR Beta libraries from cultured CD4+ T cells were pooled using unique dual indexes and then sequenced on an Illumina iSeq 100. In the authors' own workflow: Non-productive sequences were removed, and CDR3s not starting with C, not ending with F or W, or shorter than 7 amino acids were discarded. The MANAFEST web application was used to identify antigen-specific clonotypes by comparing peptide-stimulated wells against reference wells and other culture wells. Positive clones required FDR below 0.05, an odds ratio above 5, and productive frequency above 0.1% in at least two of three replicate wells. A clonotype counted as cross-reactive if it showed significant expansion both in the SARS-CoV-2 spike wells and in at least one common cold coronavirus spike condition. Levenshtein distances (stringdist) and unrooted phylogenetic trees (ape) in R version 3.6.1 were used to assess CDR3 homology. TCRdb's own reprocessing of the public reads used fastp at Q25 and MiXCR and kept productive beta chains. Every distinct CDR3 protein forms one entry, paired with its most common genes and DNA. These V and J calls originate from TCRdb's pipeline instead of the authors' own analysis. For this sample there are some 13,000 distinct CDR3 sequences; roughly 40% appear just once. The top ten clones comprise about 20% of the sample.

The paper as a whole reports these results and caveats: An increase in the median number of SARS-CoV-2-reactive clonotypes from some 20 after infection to some 40 after vaccination was observed, but the change was not found to be significant. Among the post-vaccine SARS-CoV-2-reactive clones in convalescent patients, a median approximately 86% showed up only after vaccination, which suggests vaccine-specific priming. Of the vaccine-specific clones found in convalescent patients, nearly all (304 of 307) were mono-reactive for SARS-CoV-2 spike instead of being cross-reactive with common cold coronaviruses. Only a relatively small number of convalescent patients were included in the study, and early timepoints following natural infection were not analyzed.

There are 15 amino acids in the CDR3, from cysteine to phenylalanine inclusive. Only the CDR3 part of the read is kept: 45 bases, read in frame from the first base. Trimming costs V 3 bases and J 0 bases, and their ends lie 10 bases apart. CDR1 and CDR2 are drawn from the germline V gene (reference sequence): SGHNT, YYREEE. The sample's treatment or condition, from its label and the paper: approximately nine-day PBMC culture with coronavirus spike peptide pools or control peptides (ViraFEST assay). The study used the ViraFEST assay, which expanded antigen-specific T cells with peptide pools and then identified expanded clonotypes by TCR sequencing. Positive SARS-CoV-2 PCR tests in the convalescent patients dated from March to December 2020, before Alpha, Beta and Delta variants emerged in the United States. PBMCs were cultured at approximately 2.1 million per well in IMDM supplemented with approximately 5% human AB serum and about 10 IU/ml IL-2, with 9.5 to 10 ug/ml peptide pools added. Half of the culture medium was replaced with fresh IL-2-containing medium on days 3 and 7. After around 10 days of culture, CD4+ T cells were isolated by negative selection using the EasySep CD4+ T cell isolation kit. PBMCs were separated from whole blood using Ficoll-Paque Plus gradient centrifugation and then either used fresh or cryopreserved at -140C. Triplicate wells were generally used for each culture condition.

The sample here was CD4+ T cells from blood, cultured in vitro, taken before SARS-CoV-2 vaccination. The sequence was collected from a human donor who had recovered from COVID-19. The chain employs TRBV5-4 and TRBJ2-1; confidence is insufficient to name the D gene. The CDR3 is CASSYNRPSYNEQFF. The bases are TGTGCCAGCAGCTATAACAGACCCTCCTACAATGAGCAGTTCTTC.